Each of the 24 T cell receptor beta chains below was sequenced from the same sample in a study of blood T cell repertoires in COVID-19. Some clones are missing from TCRdb's copy, which holds only in-frame ones; the method was immunoSEQ multiplex PCR. The sample carries about 240,000 clones, roughly 90% recorded once. The source material was PBMCs or T cells enriched from blood (not recorded which). The receptors here all came from a woman in her twenties or thirties who had recovered from COVID-19.

This sequence joins TRBV28 and TRBJ1-1; 9 bases fit TRBD1. Germline trimming cut 5 bases from V and 3 bases from J; bases unmatched to any gene: 7. Germline values: CDR1 MDHEN, CDR2 SYDVKM. The CDR3 spans 15 residues. CDR3 DNA sequence: TGTGCCAGCAGTCGCACAGGGGGCGCGTACACTGAAGCTTTCTTT. Translation: CASSRTGGAYTEAFF.

The V and J genes are TRBV10-3 and TRBJ1-1, with D tentatively TRBD1 (5 bases). V was clipped by 0 bases and J by 2 bases, with 10 bases between them. Germline V CDR1 and CDR2: ENHRY, SYGVKD. The CDR3 spans 15 residues. CDR3: CAISESDSANTEAFF. DNA of the CDR3: TGTGCCATCAGTGAGTCCGACAGTGCAAACACTGAAGCTTTCTTT.

The rearrangement joins TRBV10-3 to TRBJ1-2; D is unresolved. The CDR3 covers 16 residues. V lost 1 base and J 2 bases, leaving 14 bases between the germline ends. The germline gives CDR1 ENHRY, CDR2 SYGVKD. Here the CDR3 DNA reads TGTGCCATCAGTGAGTTCCCCTGGGGAGAGAACTATGGCTACACCTTC. It is translated as CAISEFPWGENYGYTF.

The chain's CDR3 is CASSARGGNEQFF. The CDR3 bases are TGTGCCAGCAGCGCCCGTGGGGGGAATGAGCAGTTCTTC. The V call is TRBV9, the J call TRBJ2-1, with D maybe TRBD2 (6 bases). The germline CDR1 and CDR2 sequences are SGDLS and YYNGEE. Trimming cost V 3 bases and J 7 bases, with 11 bases left between them. The CDR3 spans 13 residues.

The chain joins TRBV3-1 (or the pseudogene TRBV3-2) to TRBJ2-2; perhaps TRBD1 as D (5 bases). CDR3 length: 17 residues. The ends were cut back, 1 base at V and 0 bases at J, with 12 bases in the middle. In germline, CDR1 is LGHDT, CDR2 YNNKEL (reference sequence). This CDR3 reads CASSQVVRTSNTGELFF. DNA of the CDR3: TGTGCCAGCAGCCAAGTCGTGAGGACATCGAACACCGGGGAGCTGTTTTTT.

The V and J genes are TRBV28 and TRBJ1-1, with D perhaps matching TRBD1 (5 bases). The length of the CDR3 is 14 residues. The germline gives CDR1 MDHEN, CDR2 SYDVKM. V was shortened by 2 bases and J by 1 base, with 8 bases between the two germline ends. CDR3 DNA: TGTGCCAGCAGTTTAACAAGGGGGAACACTGAAGCTTTCTTT. The encoded protein is CASSLTRGNTEAFF.

The chain recombines TRBV10-3 with TRBJ2-1, with 12 bases aligning to TRBD2. The CDR3 covers 14 residues. Germline V CDR1 and CDR2: ENHRY, SYGVKD. The V gene end was trimmed by 3 bases and the J gene end by 8 bases; junction bases not matched to a gene: 2. Written as DNA, the CDR3 is TGTGCCATCAGTGATAGACTAGCGGGAGATGAGCAGTTCTTC. Protein product: CAISDRLAGDEQFF.

The chain couples TRBV27 to TRBJ2-7; possibly TRBD1 for D (7 bases). CDR3 length equals 13 residues. Per germline, CDR1 MNHEY and CDR2 SMNVEV (reference sequence). V was shortened by 8 bases and J by 4 bases, with 15 bases between the two germline ends. DNA for the CDR3: TGTGCCAGCTCAACCGCAGGGGGGTACGAGCAGTACTTC. It specifies CASSTAGGYEQYF.

The rearrangement uses TRBV6-5 and TRBJ1-1; 10 nucleotides match TRBD1. With V trimmed by 7 bases and J by 1 base, 6 bases remained unmatched. This CDR3 comprises 15 residues. Germline CDR1 and CDR2: MNHEY and SVGAGI. This CDR3 is CASKGTGVTNTEAFF. The CDR3, as DNA: TGTGCCAGCAAGGGGACAGGGGTAACGAACACTGAAGCTTTCTTT.

This clone was picked up a small number of times. V and J are TRBV5-6 and TRBJ2-3; weak D call: TRBD2 (6 bases). V was clipped by 4 bases and J by 3 bases, with 12 bases between them. The CDR3 is 14 residues long. Germline CDR1 SGHDT, CDR2 YYEEEE. CDR3 nucleotides: TGTGCCAGCAGCCCGGTTGGGGGGACAGATACGCAGTATTTT. It codes for CASSPVGGTDTQYF.

The V gene is TRBV5-4, the J gene TRBJ1-4, with TRBD1 matching 7 bases. Germline V CDR1 and CDR2: SGHNT, YYREEE (reference sequence). This CDR3 has 16 residues. With 3 bases clipped from V and 3 bases from J, the junction kept 8 bases outside the gene matches. CDR3 in amino acids: CASSSGGGMANEKLFF. The CDR3 region has the DNA TGTGCCAGCAGCTCAGGGGGTGGGATGGCTAATGAAAAACTGTTTTTT.

The count of this clone is one. The rearrangement uses TRBV20-1 and TRBJ2-3; D call uncertain. Germline lookup yields CDR1 DFQATT and CDR2 SNEGSKA (reference sequence). This CDR3 is built from 15 residues. V lost 3 bases and J lost 2, with 15 bases in between. The CDR3 spells CSASERGGATDTQYF. CDR3 in DNA: TGCAGTGCTAGTGAGCGCGGCGGCGCCACAGATACGCAGTATTTT.

The count of this clone is one. The chain couples TRBV5-1 to TRBJ2-3, with 7 nucleotides matching TRBD2. Trimming removed 2 bases from V and 1 base from J; junction bases left unmatched: 4. Germline lookup yields CDR1 SGHRS and CDR2 YFSETQ. The CDR3 has 15 residues. CDR3 region: CASSFKAGGTDTQYF. As DNA, the CDR3 is TGCGCCAGCAGCTTTAAGGCGGGAGGCACAGATACGCAGTATTTT.

The CDR3 sequence: CAINPGLTSYEQYF. CDR3 nucleotides: TGTGCCATCAACCCGGGACTGACCTCCTACGAGCAGTACTTC. V and J are TRBV10-3 and TRBJ2-7; a weak D match, TRBD2 (6 bases). This CDR3 comprises 14 residues. With 7 bases removed from V and 0 bases from J, the gap between germline ends came to 13 bases. Per germline, CDR1 ENHRY and CDR2 SYGVKD.

The V gene is TRBV4-3, the J gene TRBJ1-4; D may be TRBD1 (5 bases). Per germline, CDR1 LGHNA and CDR2 YSLEER. Trimming stripped 1 base from V and 5 bases from J, with 14 bases between. The CDR3 runs 16 residues. For the CDR3, the DNA is TGCGCCAGCAGCCAAGGCGCGACACAGGCGAATGAAAAACTGTTTTTT. Its translation: CASSQGATQANEKLFF.

The genes are TRBV5-1 and TRBJ1-1; no reliable D call. CDR1 and CDR2 from the germline V gene are SGHRS and YFSETQ. V lost 1 base and J lost 0, with 13 bases in between. The CDR3 contains 16 residues. The CDR3 nucleotides read TGCGCCAGCAGCTTGCCCTTCGGAGGGTTGAACACTGAAGCTTTCTTT. Translating gives CASSLPFGGLNTEAFF.

This clone was seen just once. The rearrangement uses TRBV30 and TRBJ1-2, with 12 bases that match TRBD1. The CDR3 consists of 15 residues. Germline values: CDR1 GTSNPN, CDR2 SVGIG (reference sequence). J was trimmed by 4 bases and V by 6 bases; bases with no gene match: 9. The CDR3 bases are TGTGCCTGTACCGGGACAGGGGGCGTGGGCTATGGCTACACCTTC. Its translation: CACTGTGGVGYGYTF.

The chain recombines TRBV12-3 or TRBV12-4 with TRBJ2-3; TRBD1 might be the D (5 bases). The CDR3 is made up of 12 amino acids. V shed 8 bases and J shed 1 base, with 7 bases lying between them. CDR3 amino acids: CASLGGTDTQYF. The CDR3, as DNA: TGTGCCAGCTTAGGGGGCACAGATACGCAGTATTTT.

The V and J genes are TRBV4-3 and TRBJ1-4; TRBD1 is a possible D gene (6 bases). Trimming left V 3 bases short and J 6 bases short, with 17 bases between. This CDR3 has 16 residues. Germline V CDR1 and CDR2: LGHNA, YSLEER. The CDR3 protein is CASSHFLGQRDEKLFF. CDR3 nucleotides: TGCGCCAGCAGCCACTTCTTAGGACAGAGAGATGAAAAACTGTTTTTT.

The chain employs TRBV5-8 and TRBJ2-7, with 11 bases fitting TRBD1. Per the germline V gene, CDR1 is SGHTS and CDR2 is YDEGEE. This CDR3 comprises 14 residues. The V and J ends lost 3 bases and 6 bases, in that order; junction bases with no gene match: 5. CDR3 DNA sequence: TGTGCCAGCAGCTATGGGGACAGGGGGTTCGAGCAGTACTTC. It yields the protein CASSYGDRGFEQYF.

J is TRBJ2-5 and V is TRBV11-3; possibly TRBD2 for D (6 bases). The CDR3 has 15 residues. V gave up 0 bases and J gave up 4 bases, with 12 bases separating them. Germline V CDR1 and CDR2: SGHNT, YENEEA. CDR3 DNA sequence: TGTGCCAGCAGCTTAGACGGAGGGGTTGGAGAGACCCAGTACTTC. Its translation: CASSLDGGVGETQYF.

The CDR3 DNA reads as TGTGCCAGCAGGGAGGGACTAGGTAACGAAAAACTGTTTTTT. Protein product: CASREGLGNEKLFF. V usage is TRBV28 and J usage is TRBJ1-4, with D maybe TRBD1 (5 bases). The CDR3 sequence is 14 residues long. V dropped 6 bases and J dropped 8 bases, with 16 bases sitting between them. Germline V gene sequence: CDR1 MDHEN, CDR2 SYDVKM.

The chain links TRBV10-3 to TRBJ2-2; D may be TRBD1 (5 bases). Germline V gene sequence: CDR1 ENHRY, CDR2 SYGVKD. There are 13 residues in the CDR3. Trimming took off 6 bases at V and 3 bases at J, with 8 bases between the two ends. The CDR3 is CAIRDRYTGELFF. In DNA, the CDR3 is TGTGCCATCAGAGACAGATACACCGGGGAGCTGTTTTTT.

The rearrangement joins TRBV7-3 to TRBJ2-6; TRBD2 aligns across 9 bases. The V gene end was trimmed by 1 base and the J gene end by 2 bases; junction bases not matched to a gene: 3. CDR1 is SGHTA, CDR2 FQGTGA, per germline. The CDR3 contains 17 residues. This CDR3 is CASSLRREGAGANVLTF. In DNA, the CDR3 is TGTGCCAGCAGCTTAAGGCGGGAGGGAGCTGGGGCCAACGTCCTGACTTTC.